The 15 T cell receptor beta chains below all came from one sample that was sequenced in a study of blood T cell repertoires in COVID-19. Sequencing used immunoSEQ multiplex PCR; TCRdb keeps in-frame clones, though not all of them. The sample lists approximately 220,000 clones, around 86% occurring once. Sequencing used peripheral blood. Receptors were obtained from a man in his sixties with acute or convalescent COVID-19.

The CDR3 bases are TGTGCCAGCAGTTACACGAGGAAAGAGACCCAGTACTTC. Protein: CASSYTRKETQYF. The rearrangement links TRBV6-5 to TRBJ2-5; D gene uncertain. Trimming cost V 2 bases and J 3 bases, with 7 bases left between them. The CDR3 spans 13 residues. Germline V gives CDR1 MNHEY, CDR2 SVGAGI.

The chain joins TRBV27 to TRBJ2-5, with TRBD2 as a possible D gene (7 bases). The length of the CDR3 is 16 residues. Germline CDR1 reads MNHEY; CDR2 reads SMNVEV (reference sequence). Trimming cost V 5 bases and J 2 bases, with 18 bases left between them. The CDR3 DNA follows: TGTGCCAGCAGTCCGGGTCGGGGGGCGGTACAAGAGACCCAGTACTTC. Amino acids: CASSPGRGAVQETQYF.

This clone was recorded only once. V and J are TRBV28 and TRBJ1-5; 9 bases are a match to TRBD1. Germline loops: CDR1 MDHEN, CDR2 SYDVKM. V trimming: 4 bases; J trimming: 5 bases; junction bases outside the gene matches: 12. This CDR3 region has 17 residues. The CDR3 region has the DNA TGTGCCAGCAGTTCCGGGACAGGGAAGGTCCTCGATCAGCCCCAGCATTTT. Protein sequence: CASSSGTGKVLDQPQHF.

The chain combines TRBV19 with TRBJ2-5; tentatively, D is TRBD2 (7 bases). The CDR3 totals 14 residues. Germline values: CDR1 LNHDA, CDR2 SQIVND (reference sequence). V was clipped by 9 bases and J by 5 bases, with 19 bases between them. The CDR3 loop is CASRPGGPGETQYF. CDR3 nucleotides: TGTGCCAGCCGACCCGGGGGGCCGGGGGAGACCCAGTACTTC.

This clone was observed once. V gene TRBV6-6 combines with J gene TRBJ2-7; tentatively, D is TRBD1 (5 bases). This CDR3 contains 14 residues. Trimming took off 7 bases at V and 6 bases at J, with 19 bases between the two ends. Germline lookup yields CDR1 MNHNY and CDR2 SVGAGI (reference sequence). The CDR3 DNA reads TGTGCCAGCACCCTAACCCCCCCTAGGGGCGAGCAGTACTTC. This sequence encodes CASTLTPPRGEQYF.

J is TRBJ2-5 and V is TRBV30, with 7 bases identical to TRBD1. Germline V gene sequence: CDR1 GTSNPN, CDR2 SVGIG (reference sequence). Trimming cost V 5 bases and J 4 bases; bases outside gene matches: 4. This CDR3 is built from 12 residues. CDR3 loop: CAWGPGGETQYF. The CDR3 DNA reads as TGTGCCTGGGGGCCAGGGGGAGAGACCCAGTACTTC.

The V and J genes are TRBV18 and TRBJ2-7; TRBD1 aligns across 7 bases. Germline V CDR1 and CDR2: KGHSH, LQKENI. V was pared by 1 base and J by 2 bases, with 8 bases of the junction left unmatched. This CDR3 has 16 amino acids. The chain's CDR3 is CASSPRGGGSPYEQYF. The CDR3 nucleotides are TGTGCCAGCTCACCACGAGGGGGCGGATCCCCCTACGAGCAGTACTTC.

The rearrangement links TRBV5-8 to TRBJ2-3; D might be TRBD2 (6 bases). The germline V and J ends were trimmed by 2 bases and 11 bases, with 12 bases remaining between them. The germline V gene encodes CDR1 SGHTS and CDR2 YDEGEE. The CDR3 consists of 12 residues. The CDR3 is CASSLRGGGQYF. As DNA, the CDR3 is TGTGCCAGCAGCTTACGGGGAGGAGGGCAGTATTTT.

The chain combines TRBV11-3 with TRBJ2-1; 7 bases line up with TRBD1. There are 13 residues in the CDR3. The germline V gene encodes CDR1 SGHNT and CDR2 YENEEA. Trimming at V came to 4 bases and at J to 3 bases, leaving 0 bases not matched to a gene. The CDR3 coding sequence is TGTGCCAGCAGCTGGGACAGCTACAATGAGCAGTTCTTC. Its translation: CASSWDSYNEQFF.

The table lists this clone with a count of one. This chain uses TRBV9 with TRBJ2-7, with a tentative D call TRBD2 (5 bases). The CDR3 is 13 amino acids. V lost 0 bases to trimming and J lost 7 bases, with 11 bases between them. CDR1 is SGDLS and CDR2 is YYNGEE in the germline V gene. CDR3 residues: CASSVGGLGEQYF. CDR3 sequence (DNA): TGTGCCAGCAGCGTAGGAGGGCTTGGGGAGCAGTACTTC.

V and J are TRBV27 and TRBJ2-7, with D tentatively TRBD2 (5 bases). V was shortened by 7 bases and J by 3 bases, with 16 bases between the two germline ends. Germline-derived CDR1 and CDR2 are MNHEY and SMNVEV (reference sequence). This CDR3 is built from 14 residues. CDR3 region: CASKLRGDHYEQYF. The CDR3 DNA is TGTGCCAGCAAACTCCGGGGAGACCACTACGAGCAGTACTTC.

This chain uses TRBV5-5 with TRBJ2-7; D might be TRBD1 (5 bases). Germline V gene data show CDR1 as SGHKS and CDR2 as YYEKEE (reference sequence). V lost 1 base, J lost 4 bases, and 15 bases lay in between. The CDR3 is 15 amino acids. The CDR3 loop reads CASSLLAGSKYEQYF. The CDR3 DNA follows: TGTGCCAGCAGCTTGTTGGCAGGGTCGAAGTACGAGCAGTACTTC.

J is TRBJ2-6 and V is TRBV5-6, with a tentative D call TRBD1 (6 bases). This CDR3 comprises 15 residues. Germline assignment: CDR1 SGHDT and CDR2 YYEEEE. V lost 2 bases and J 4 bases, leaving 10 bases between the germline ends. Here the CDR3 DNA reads TGTGCCAGCAGCTTAGGGGGATCGGGGGCCAACGTCCTGACTTTC. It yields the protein CASSLGGSGANVLTF.

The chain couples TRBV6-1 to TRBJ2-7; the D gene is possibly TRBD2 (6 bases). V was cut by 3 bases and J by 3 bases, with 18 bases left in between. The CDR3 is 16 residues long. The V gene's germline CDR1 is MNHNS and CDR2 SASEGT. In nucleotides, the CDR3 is TGTGCCAGCAGTGACTTGGTCTGGGCGGGACTCTACGAGCAGTACTTC. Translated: CASSDLVWAGLYEQYF.

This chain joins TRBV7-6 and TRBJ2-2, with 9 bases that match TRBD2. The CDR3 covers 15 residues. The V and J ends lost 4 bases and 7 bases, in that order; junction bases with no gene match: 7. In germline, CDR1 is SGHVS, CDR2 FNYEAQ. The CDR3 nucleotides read TGTGCCAGCAGCTCAGCCGGGACTAGCAGCGGGGAGCTGTTTTTT. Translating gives CASSSAGTSSGELFF.